This T cell receptor (beta chain) was sequenced in a study of glioma-infiltrating T cells. The study's findings and limits: Above-expected tissue-blood divergence occurred in all gliomas, most in low-grade ones. CDR3 overlap between tissue and blood was very small.

Germline V gene sequence: CDR1 MNHEY, CDR2 SVGAGI. The CDR3 runs 17 residues. V lost 4 bases and J 2 bases, leaving 18 bases between the germline ends. The iRepertoire nested amplicon-rescue multiplex PCR amplified TCR alpha and beta CDR3s from RNA. One-step reverse transcription and amplification started from approximately 100-400 ng of tissue mRNA or PBMC total RNA. From the multiplex PCR reads, TCRdb called clonotypes with MiXCR, one entry per CDR3 protein. The sample lists approximately 110,000 distinct CDR3 sequences, approximately 25% occurring once. Turning to this clonotype: The antigen remains unidentified.

The specimen was glioma tissue, nonneoplastic brain tissue, or PBMCs (not recorded which). The clonotype originates from a human donor with low-grade glioma or glioblastoma, undergoing nonglioma brain surgery, or in good health (not recorded which). The rearrangement links TRBV6-5 to TRBJ2-1; D remains unclear. This chain's CDR3 is CASSSLLVGCPYNEQFF. In nucleotides, the CDR3 is TGTGCCAGCAGTTCACTCCTAGTGGGCTGTCCCTACAATGAGCAGTTCTTC.